The 26 T cell receptor beta chains presented below share a single source sample, sequenced in a study of beta chain features in type 1 diabetes. Notes on the study in general: Patients with Type 1 diabetes showed moderately but significantly shorter TCRB CDR3s in all four CD4+ subsets.

Reverse transcribing all isolated RNA meant expressed TCRB transcripts were sequenced. Method: immunoSEQ multiplex PCR; TCRdb's copy keeps in-frame clones and lacks some. The sample shows 500,000 to 800,000 clones, around 12% of them seen only once. These TCRs' antigens remain unknown. The specimen was naive CD4+ T cells from blood. Every receptor here comes from a man aged 25-45 years with type 1 diabetes.

The gene calls are TRBV19 and TRBJ1-5, with a possible D match to TRBD1 (6 bases). Trimming removed 7 bases from V and 3 bases from J, with 16 bases in between. Germline V gives CDR1 LNHDA, CDR2 SQIVND (reference sequence). The CDR3 totals 15 residues. The CDR3 spells CASTLRQGPNQPQHF. In DNA form, the CDR3 reads TGTGCCAGTACCCTACGGCAGGGGCCCAATCAGCCCCAGCATTTT.

This clone was seen only a few times. The chain is built from TRBV2 and TRBJ1-4, with 10 nucleotides matching TRBD1. J was trimmed by 6 bases and V by 6 bases; bases with no gene match: 10. This CDR3 region has 16 residues. CDR1 SNHLY and CDR2 FYNNEI come from the germline V gene. CDR3 loop: CASRLLSGTGDEKLFF. The CDR3, as DNA: TGTGCCAGCAGGCTGCTCTCCGGGACAGGGGATGAAAAACTGTTTTTT.

This clone was counted only a few times. V and J are TRBV5-6 and TRBJ2-3, with D perhaps TRBD2 (5 bases). Trimming removed 3 bases at V and 1 base at J, with 15 bases between. The CDR3 contains 16 residues. Looked up from germline, CDR1 is SGHDT and CDR2 is YYEEEE. The CDR3 loop reads CASSSPSGFGTDTQYF. CDR3 nucleotides: TGTGCCAGCAGCTCGCCCTCGGGGTTCGGCACAGATACGCAGTATTTT. Full variable domain (rest looked up from reference TRBV5-6 and TRBJ2-3): DAGVTQSPTHLIKTRGQQVTLRCSPKSGHDTVSWYQQALGQGPQFIFQYYEEEERQRGNFPDRFSGHQFPNYSSELNVNALLLGDSALYLCASSSPSGFGTDTQYFGPGTRLTVL.

The table lists this clone with a few counts. The chain combines TRBV10-3 with TRBJ1-2; 7 positions match TRBD1. V dropped 6 bases and J dropped 0; count of bases not matched to a gene: 7. Germline CDR1 reads ENHRY; CDR2 reads SYGVKD. This CDR3 is 15 amino acids long. The DNA of the CDR3 is TGTGCCATCAGGGGATCAGGGGGATCTAACTATGGCTACACCTTC. Protein sequence: CAIRGSGGSNYGYTF.

The genes are TRBV30 and TRBJ2-1; 11 nucleotides align to TRBD2. The germline V gene encodes CDR1 GTSNPN and CDR2 SVGIG (reference sequence). The J segment lost 4 bases and the V segment lost 2 bases, leaving 1 base of the junction unmatched. The CDR3 spans 14 residues. The DNA of the CDR3 is TGTGCCTGGAGTATAGCGGGGGGGTACAATGAGCAGTTCTTC. It is translated as CAWSIAGGYNEQFF. The whole variable domain, filled in from reference TRBV30 and TRBJ2-1, reads SQTIHQWPATLVQPVGSPLSLECTVEGTSNPNLYWYRQAAGRGLQLLFYSVGIGQISSEVPQNLSASRPQDRQFILSSKKLLLSDSGFYLCAWSIAGGYNEQFFGPGTRLTVL.

A few counts support this clone. The rearrangement uses TRBV29-1 and TRBJ2-1; D tentatively reads TRBD1 or TRBD2 (5 bases each). V lost 6 bases to trimming and J lost 6 bases, with 12 bases between them. The CDR3 is 12 amino acids. CDR1 and CDR2 (germline): SQVTM, ANQGSEA. The CDR3 loop reads CSVSGGSNEQFF. The DNA of the CDR3 is TGCAGCGTGAGTGGGGGTTCCAATGAGCAGTTCTTC.

The chain recombines TRBV19 with TRBJ2-6; D remains ambiguous. The CDR3 runs 15 residues. Germline V gene sequence: CDR1 LNHDA, CDR2 SQIVND (reference sequence). V was shortened by 7 bases and J by 0 bases, with 10 bases between the two germline ends. CDR3 DNA sequence: TGTGCCAGTATGGCAACCTACTCTGGGGCCAACGTCCTGACTTTC. It yields the protein CASMATYSGANVLTF.

In this sample, this clone turned up a few times. The genes are TRBV7-2 and TRBJ2-3, with D possibly being TRBD2 (6 bases). Trimming pared 6 bases from V and 1 base from J, leaving 14 bases between. This CDR3 region has 15 residues. Germline V gives CDR1 SGHTA, CDR2 FQGNSA. CDR3 in amino acids: CASSSPGGGTDTQYF. The CDR3, as DNA: TGTGCCAGCAGTTCCCCAGGCGGGGGCACAGATACGCAGTATTTT.

The chain carries TRBV7-9 and TRBJ2-7; no clear D gene. This CDR3 region has 12 residues. Germline V gene sequence: CDR1 SEHNR, CDR2 FQNEAQ (reference sequence). Trimming cost V 5 bases and J 4 bases, with 9 bases left between them. The CDR3 nucleotides read TGTGCCAGCAGCGAAGATGCTTACGAGCAGTACTTC. This gives the protein CASSEDAYEQYF.

The chain joins TRBV29-1 to TRBJ2-5; D perhaps matches TRBD1 (5 bases). The end of the DNA aligns better with TRBJ2-7, so the J call may be wrong. The CDR3 has 11 residues. Looked up from germline, CDR1 is SQVTM and CDR2 is ANQGSEA. Here the CDR3 reads CSVGQPYEQYF. The CDR3 coding sequence is TGCAGCGTTGGACAGCCATACGAGCAGTACTTC.

The gene calls are TRBV29-1 and TRBJ2-6; D is possibly TRBD1 (6 bases). The V end lost 2 bases, the J end lost 2 bases, and 7 bases lay between the germline ends. There are 14 residues in the CDR3. CDR1 is SQVTM, CDR2 ANQGSEA, per germline. In nucleotides, the CDR3 is TGCAGCGTTGAACCAGGGGCTGGGGCCAACGTCCTGACTTTC. It encodes CSVEPGAGANVLTF.

This clone was seen a handful of times. V is TRBV29-1 and J is TRBJ2-5; 7 bases line up with TRBD2. Trimming took 3 bases from V and 6 from J; bases not matched to a gene: 16. The CDR3 extends over 16 amino acids. Per germline, CDR1 SQVTM and CDR2 ANQGSEA. The CDR3 DNA reads TGCAGCGTTGATGCGGGCGGCGGGGGAAGCGGGAAGACCCAGTACTTC. Protein: CSVDAGGGGSGKTQYF.

The genes are TRBV7-9 and TRBJ2-1; no reliable D call. This CDR3 contains 14 residues. Trimming took off 5 bases at V and 5 bases at J, with 13 bases between the two ends. From germline, CDR1 is SEHNR and CDR2 FQNEAQ (reference sequence). This CDR3 reads CASSAIFRNNEQFF. The DNA of the CDR3 is TGTGCCAGCAGCGCCATATTCCGAAACAATGAGCAGTTCTTC.

This clone has just a few counts. The chain recombines TRBV7-9 with TRBJ1-3, with D maybe TRBD1 (6 bases). The V gene lost 7 bases and the J gene lost 7 bases, with 20 bases spanning the gap. The CDR3 covers 15 residues. Germline assignment: CDR1 SEHNR and CDR2 FQNEAQ (reference sequence). The CDR3 DNA follows: TGTGCCAGCACCACAGGGACACAGTCCTTGAACACCATATATTTT. Translated, it gives CASTTGTQSLNTIYF.

The chain has TRBV6-6 and TRBJ2-1, with TRBD2 identical over 7 bases. The V segment lost 2 bases and the J segment 7 bases; nucleotides outside the gene matches: 8. The germline CDR1 and CDR2 sequences are MNHNY and SVGAGI (reference sequence). The length of the CDR3 is 15 residues. The CDR3 bases are TGTGCCAGCAGTTACGGGGAGGGACGGATTAATGAGCAGTTCTTC. Translation: CASSYGEGRINEQFF.

The sample holds a few counts of this clone. This chain uses TRBV27 with TRBJ2-1; unclear D gene. V was shortened by 5 bases and J by 4 bases, with 9 bases between the two germline ends. CDR1 and CDR2 from the germline V gene are MNHEY and SMNVEV (reference sequence). This CDR3 is built from 13 residues. The CDR3 is CASSALIYNEQFF. The CDR3 DNA reads TGTGCCAGCAGTGCGCTAATTTACAATGAGCAGTTCTTC.

In its sample, this clone was seen many times. The chain is built from TRBV13 and TRBJ2-4; D is tentatively TRBD1 or TRBD2 (5 bases each). The V end lost 1 base, the J end lost 2 bases, and 9 bases lay between the germline ends. The CDR3 is made up of 15 amino acids. Per germline, CDR1 PRHDT and CDR2 FYEKMQ (reference sequence). In DNA, the CDR3 is TGTGCCAGCAGCTTAGTCAGGGAGTCCAAAAACATTCAGTACTTC. Translated: CASSLVRESKNIQYF.

The chain employs TRBV27 and TRBJ1-1; a weak D match, TRBD1 (5 bases). CDR1 and CDR2 from the germline V gene are MNHEY and SMNVEV (reference sequence). Between the trimmed V and J ends, which lost 5 bases and 0 bases, there was a span of 19 bases. The CDR3 contains 17 residues. Written as DNA, the CDR3 is TGTGCCAGCAGTCCTAACTCCGCCGGGGCCCTGAACACTGAAGCTTTCTTT. Its translation: CASSPNSAGALNTEAFF.

The chain couples TRBV29-1 to TRBJ2-3; D is perhaps TRBD2 (5 bases). Trimming took 1 base from V and 0 from J, leaving 11 bases between them. The length of the CDR3 is 15 residues. The V gene's germline CDR1 is SQVTM and CDR2 ANQGSEA. CDR3: CSVEVGVLSTDTQYF. CDR3 DNA: TGCAGCGTTGAAGTCGGGGTACTAAGCACAGATACGCAGTATTTT.

This clone was observed a few times. V usage is TRBV4-2 and J usage is TRBJ1-2, with D unclear. This CDR3 region has 14 residues. The germline gives CDR1 LGHNA, CDR2 YNFKEQ. V was trimmed by 0 bases and J by 4 bases, leaving 9 bases between them. DNA of the CDR3: TGTGCCAGCAGCCAAGATGACATGGGCTATGGCTACACCTTC. Amino acid sequence: CASSQDDMGYGYTF.

This clone was found a few times. The chain employs TRBV10-3 and TRBJ2-1, with 16 bases fitting TRBD2. V shed 8 bases and J 8 bases; nucleotides not matched to a gene: 6. In germline, CDR1 is ENHRY, CDR2 SYGVKD. This CDR3 region has 15 residues. The CDR3 region has the DNA TGTGCCATCCATGGGACTAGCGGGGGGGCCGATGAGCAGTTCTTC. Amino acid sequence: CAIHGTSGGADEQFF.

This chain links TRBV7-2 with TRBJ2-3, with 11 bases aligning to TRBD1. Losses at the gene ends were 8 bases for V and 4 bases for J; bases not matched to a gene: 2. Germline CDR1 and CDR2: SGHTA and FQGNSA. The CDR3 sequence is 13 residues long. CDR3 nucleotide sequence: TGTGCCAGCGGACAGGGGGCGTCAGATACGCAGTATTTT. It codes for CASGQGASDTQYF.

This rearrangement joins TRBV19 to TRBJ2-7, with 9 bases that match TRBD1. V was clipped by 6 bases and J by 7 bases; unmatched bases: 10. Germline V gene data show CDR1 as LNHDA and CDR2 as SQIVND (reference sequence). There are 14 residues in the CDR3. CDR3 loop: CASRYSGQGGEQYF. In DNA, the CDR3 is TGTGCCAGTAGGTACTCGGGACAGGGAGGAGAGCAGTACTTC.

This clone was seen a handful of times. The V and J genes are TRBV7-9 and TRBJ2-7; the D is unclear. Germline V CDR1 and CDR2: SEHNR, FQNEAQ (reference sequence). V was trimmed by 6 bases and J by 2 bases, leaving 17 bases between them. CDR3 length: 15 residues. The CDR3 coding sequence is TGTGCCAGCAGTCCACAGCGCCAGCCGCCCTACGAGCAGTACTTC. Protein: CASSPQRQPPYEQYF.

There are a few counts of this clone. This chain joins TRBV7-2 and TRBJ2-1; no reliable D call. V was clipped by 7 bases and J by 8 bases, with 9 bases between them. This CDR3 has 11 residues. The germline V gene encodes CDR1 SGHTA and CDR2 FQGNSA. CDR3 region: CASTRRDEQFF. The CDR3 DNA is TGTGCCAGCACCCGTAGAGATGAGCAGTTCTTC.

The chain uses TRBV4-3 and TRBJ1-2; the D is unclear. Between the trimmed V and J ends, which lost 1 base and 6 bases, there was a span of 18 bases. The CDR3 spans 16 residues. From germline, CDR1 is LGHNA and CDR2 YSLEER. CDR3 bases: TGCGCCAGCAGCCAAGTAGCGACATCTCCTCACGATGGCTACACCTTC. As protein: CASSQVATSPHDGYTF.